The 22 T cell receptor beta chains presented below share a single source sample, sequenced in a study of cytomegalovirus exposure and HLA in healthy donors. The PCR used 60 Vbeta and 13 Jbeta primers. TCRdb's copy holds only in-frame clones and misses some; the assay was immunoSEQ multiplex PCR. The sample holds 90,000 or so clones, about 69% seen once. Sequenced sample: PBMCs. These receptors all come from a woman in her late teens or twenties in good health and CMV-seropositive.

The chain links TRBV5-1 to TRBJ2-7, with 8 bases fitting TRBD1. CDR1 is SGHRS, CDR2 YFSETQ, per germline. V trimming: 4 bases; J trimming: 6 bases; junction bases outside the gene matches: 9. The CDR3 is made up of 14 amino acids. The CDR3 nucleotides are TGCGCCAGCAGCCCCGGACAGGGCTTCGGCGAGCAGTACTTC. It codes for CASSPGQGFGEQYF.

The chain links TRBV18 to TRBJ2-3; 12 bases are shared with TRBD2. The CDR3 covers 16 residues. With 6 bases clipped from V and 0 bases from J, the junction kept 4 bases outside the gene matches. The germline CDR1 and CDR2 sequences are KGHSH and LQKENI. The CDR3 DNA sequence: TGTGCCAGCTCGAAAGGGACTAGCGGGAGCACAGATACGCAGTATTTT. Protein: CASSKGTSGSTDTQYF. Filled out from reference TRBV18 and TRBJ2-3, the complete variable domain reads NAGVMQNPRHLVRRRGQEARLRCSPMKGHSHVYWYRQLPEEGLKFMVYLQKENIIDESGMPKERFSAEFPKEGPSILRIQQVVRGDSAAYFCASSKGTSGSTDTQYFGPGTRLTVL.

This clone was found a few times. The V and J genes are TRBV5-4 and TRBJ2-7; TRBD2 agrees at 12 bases. Looked up from germline, CDR1 is SGHNT and CDR2 is YYREEE (reference sequence). The V gene end was trimmed by 0 bases and the J gene end by 0 bases; junction bases not matched to a gene: 4. This CDR3 has 17 residues. The CDR3 DNA reads TGTGCCAGCAGCTTGGGGACTAGCGGGATGCTCTCCTACGAGCAGTACTTC. Its translation is CASSLGTSGMLSYEQYF.

The CDR3 DNA sequence: TGTGCCAGCAGCTTAGGGGGACTAGCGGAGTCAGATACGCAGTATTTT. This codes for CASSLGGLAESDTQYF. This chain connects TRBV7-2 to TRBJ2-3; 11 positions match TRBD2. Germline V gives CDR1 SGHTA, CDR2 FQGNSA. J lost 4 bases, V lost 1 base, and 4 bases had no gene match. This CDR3 spans 16 amino acids.

This chain joins TRBV19 and TRBJ1-4, with D possibly matching TRBD1 (5 bases). This CDR3 spans 16 amino acids. V was clipped by 3 bases and J by 0 bases, with 11 bases between them. Germline CDR1 and CDR2: LNHDA and SQIVND (reference sequence). CDR3 sequence reads: CASSMRGVATNEKLFF. The CDR3 DNA follows: TGTGCCAGTAGTATGCGGGGGGTCGCAACTAATGAAAAACTGTTTTTT.

The V gene is TRBV29-1, the J gene TRBJ2-2, with 10 bases aligning to TRBD1. Germline assignment: CDR1 SQVTM and CDR2 ANQGSEA. V lost 7 bases and J lost 7; bases outside the gene matches: 18. The CDR3 runs 17 residues. The CDR3 loop reads CSARNSGTGDGSGELFF. For the CDR3, the DNA is TGCAGCGCCCGAAACTCCGGGACAGGGGATGGAAGCGGGGAGCTGTTTTTT.

There are a few counts of this clone. The CDR3 loop reads CASSLGGQGPRETQYF. In DNA, the CDR3 is TGTGCCAGCAGCTTAGGAGGACAGGGGCCGAGAGAGACCCAGTACTTC. V is TRBV7-8 and J is TRBJ2-5; 9 bases are shared with TRBD1. From germline, CDR1 is SGHVS and CDR2 FQNEAQ. V gave up 1 base and J gave up 4 bases; unmatched junction bases: 7. The CDR3 is 16 amino acids.

This chain uses TRBV7-6 with TRBJ2-3, with D tentatively TRBD2 (5 bases). The germline V gene has CDR1 SGHVS and CDR2 FNYEAQ. This CDR3 is built from 14 residues. Between the trimmed V and J ends, which lost 4 bases and 4 bases, there was a span of 12 bases. CDR3 sequence reads: CASSSGSWPDTQYF. CDR3 DNA sequence: TGTGCCAGCAGCTCGGGATCCTGGCCAGATACGCAGTATTTT.

The chain has TRBV29-1 and TRBJ2-3, with 8 bases identical to TRBD1. V shed 7 bases, J shed 5 bases, and the junction held 5 bases outside the gene matches. There are 12 residues in the CDR3. Germline V CDR1 and CDR2: SQVTM, ANQGSEA. CDR3: CSGETGVDTQYF. For the CDR3, the DNA is TGCAGCGGGGAGACAGGGGTAGATACGCAGTATTTT.

This chain uses TRBV9 with TRBJ2-5; TRBD2 matches at 11 bases. The ends lost 0 bases at V and 3 bases at J; junction bases unmatched: 10. This CDR3 has 18 residues. From germline, CDR1 is SGDLS and CDR2 YYNGEE. CDR3 loop: CASSVGSSSGGAKETQYF. The CDR3 nucleotides read TGTGCCAGCAGCGTAGGATCCAGTAGCGGGGGGGCTAAAGAGACCCAGTACTTC.

The sample holds a few counts of this clone. The chain combines TRBV14 with TRBJ2-1; 7 positions match TRBD2. Germline V gene sequence: CDR1 SGHDN, CDR2 FVKESK. The junction had 2 bases not matched to a gene; V was cut back by 2 bases and J by 7 bases. This CDR3 comprises 13 residues. CDR3 in DNA: TGTGCCAGCAGCCAATGGCGGGAGAATGAGCAGTTCTTC. Amino acid sequence: CASSQWRENEQFF.

The V gene is TRBV5-8, the J gene TRBJ1-1; no definite D call. The CDR3 is 17 amino acids. Germline CDR1 reads SGHTS; CDR2 reads YDEGEE. Trimming took 3 bases from V and 0 from J, leaving 18 bases between them. CDR3 sequence reads: CASSSGRRPPLNTEAFF. Written as DNA, the CDR3 is TGTGCCAGCAGCTCCGGGAGGCGCCCACCCCTGAACACTGAAGCTTTCTTT. Drawing the rest from reference TRBV5-8 and TRBJ1-1, the complete variable domain is EAGVTQSPTHLIKTRGQQATLRCSPISGHTSVYWYQQALGLGLQFLLWYDEGEERNRGNFPPRFSGRQFPNYSSELNVNALELEDSALYLCASSSGRRPPLNTEAFFGQGTRLTVV.

This clone has just a few counts. This chain connects TRBV13 to TRBJ1-2; maybe TRBD1 (5 bases). Germline CDR1 PRHDT, CDR2 FYEKMQ (reference sequence). V dropped 1 base and J dropped 8 bases, with 11 bases sitting between them. The CDR3 extends over 13 amino acids. This chain's CDR3 is CASSLDGGDGYTF. The DNA for the CDR3 is TGTGCCAGCAGCTTAGACGGGGGGGACGGCTACACCTTC.

This clone was detected only a few times. The rearrangement uses TRBV6-6 and TRBJ2-7, with TRBD1 matching 9 bases. Germline V gives CDR1 MNHNY, CDR2 SVGAGI (reference sequence). V dropped 1 base and J dropped 7; count of bases not matched to a gene: 8. This CDR3 spans 15 amino acids. The CDR3 region is CASSYFVQGAGEQYF. The CDR3 region has the DNA TGTGCCAGCAGTTACTTCGTACAGGGGGCAGGGGAGCAGTACTTC.

This chain joins TRBV18 and TRBJ1-5; tentative D call: TRBD1 (5 bases). Trimming took off 3 bases at V and 5 bases at J, with 14 bases between the two ends. Germline V CDR1 and CDR2: KGHSH, LQKENI. The CDR3 is made up of 15 amino acids. The CDR3 is CASSPYGGPDQPQHF. In DNA form, the CDR3 reads TGTGCCAGCTCACCTTACGGGGGACCGGATCAGCCCCAGCATTTT.

The gene calls are TRBV9 and TRBJ2-3; possible D gene TRBD2, 6 bases. Germline CDR1 is SGDLS and CDR2 is YYNGEE. The CDR3 consists of 15 residues. V lost 4 bases and J lost 3, with 15 bases in between. The CDR3 loop is CASSQTSSQTDTQYF. For the CDR3, the DNA is TGTGCCAGCAGCCAGACTAGTTCTCAAACAGATACGCAGTATTTT.

This clone appeared once. The V and J genes are TRBV28 and TRBJ1-5; the D gene is possibly TRBD1 (6 bases). CDR1 is MDHEN and CDR2 is SYDVKM in the germline V gene. This CDR3 spans 15 amino acids. Deletions cut 6 bases from V and 4 bases from J, with 16 bases between. The CDR3 reads CASSTQQGRNQPQHF. Here the CDR3 DNA reads TGTGCCAGCAGCACACAACAGGGTCGTAATCAGCCCCAGCATTTT.

This chain joins TRBV7-9 and TRBJ2-7; 10 nucleotides match TRBD2. V shed 4 bases, J shed 6 bases, and the junction held 6 bases outside the gene matches. CDR3 length equals 14 residues. Germline V gene lookup returns CDR1 SEHNR and CDR2 FQNEAQ (reference sequence). As DNA, the CDR3 is TGTGCCAGCAGCTCTTCGGGACTAGCGATCGAGCAGTACTTC. Translating gives CASSSSGLAIEQYF. Combining the CDR3 with reference TRBV7-9 and TRBJ2-7 gives the whole variable domain DTGVSQNPRHKITKRGQNVTFRCDPISEHNRLYWYRQTLGQGPEFLTYFQNEAQLEKSRLLSDRFSAERPKGSFSTLEIQRTEQGDSAMYLCASSSSGLAIEQYFGPGTRLTVT.

This clone appeared a single time. V is TRBV4-1 and J is TRBJ2-1, with D possibly being TRBD2 (6 bases). This CDR3 is 17 amino acids long. The V and J ends lost 0 bases and 0 bases respectively, with 12 bases between them. Germline assignment: CDR1 MGHRA and CDR2 YSYEKL. CDR3 sequence (DNA): TGCGCCAGCAGCCAAGAAGGGACTGGACCCTCCTACAATGAGCAGTTCTTC. Amino acid sequence: CASSQEGTGPSYNEQFF.

The rearrangement joins TRBV11-2 to TRBJ2-7; TRBD1 matches 8 bases. The V gene end was trimmed by 5 bases and the J gene end by 1 base; junction bases not matched to a gene: 4. Germline-derived CDR1 and CDR2 are SGHAT and FQNNGV. This CDR3 is built from 14 residues. The CDR3 here is CASSPRTGSYEQYF. The DNA of the CDR3 is TGTGCCAGCAGCCCCCGGACAGGGTCCTACGAGCAGTACTTC. Filled out from reference TRBV11-2 and TRBJ2-7, the complete variable domain reads EAGVAQSPRYKIIEKRQSVAFWCNPISGHATLYWYQQILGQGPKLLIQFQNNGVVDDSQLPKDRFSAERLKGVDSTLKIQPAKLEDSAVYLCASSPRTGSYEQYFGPGTRLTVT.

This clone has at least ten counts. This chain links TRBV6-4 with TRBJ2-2, with 7 bases fitting TRBD2. Germline CDR1 is MRHNA and CDR2 is SNTAGT. Trimming took 4 bases from V and 4 from J; bases not matched to a gene: 0. This CDR3 contains 13 residues. CDR3 in amino acids: CASSGTSTGELFF. CDR3 DNA sequence: TGTGCCAGCAGTGGGACTAGCACCGGGGAGCTGTTTTTT.

CDR3 DNA sequence: TGTGCCAGCAGGGTCCTAGATAGCAATCAGCCCCAGCATTTT. Translated: CASRVLDSNQPQHF. The J gene is TRBJ1-5, the V gene TRBV5-5; unclear D gene. The germline V and J ends were trimmed by 5 bases and 0 bases, with 9 bases remaining between them. The CDR3 length is 14 residues. The germline gives CDR1 SGHKS, CDR2 YYEKEE (reference sequence).